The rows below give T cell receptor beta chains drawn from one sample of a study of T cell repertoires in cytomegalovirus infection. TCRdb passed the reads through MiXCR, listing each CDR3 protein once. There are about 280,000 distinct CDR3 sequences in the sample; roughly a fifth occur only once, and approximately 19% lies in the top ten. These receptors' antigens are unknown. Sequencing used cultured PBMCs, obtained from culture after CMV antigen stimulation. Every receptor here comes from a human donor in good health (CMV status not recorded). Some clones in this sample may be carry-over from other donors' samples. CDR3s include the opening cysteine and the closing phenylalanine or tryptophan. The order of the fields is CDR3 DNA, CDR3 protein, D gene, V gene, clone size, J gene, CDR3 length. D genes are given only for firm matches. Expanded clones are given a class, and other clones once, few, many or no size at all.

cdr3_nt: TGTGCCAGCAGTTTAGGGGACAGGAGGGCCTACGAGCAGTACTTC
cdr3_aa: CASSLGDRRAYEQYF
d_call: TRBD1
v_call: TRBV28
clone_size: few
j_call: TRBJ2-7
cdr3_length: 15

cdr3_nt: TGCAGCGTGGACAGGGGTGAAAAACTGTTTTTT
cdr3_aa: CSVDRGEKLFF
d_call: TRBD1
v_call: TRBV29-1
clone_size: .
j_call: TRBJ1-4
cdr3_length: 11

cdr3_nt: TGTGCCAGTGGACAGGGGGCCCATAGCAATCAGCCCCAGCATTTT
cdr3_aa: CASGQGAHSNQPQHF
d_call: TRBD1
v_call: TRBV19
clone_size: .
j_call: TRBJ1-5
cdr3_length: 15

cdr3_nt: TGTGCCAGCAGCTCAGGGAGGGGGGCCCAGTACTTC
cdr3_aa: CASSSGRGAQYF
d_call: .
v_call: TRBV7-2
clone_size: few
j_call: TRBJ2-5
cdr3_length: 12

cdr3_nt: TGTGCCATCAGCGGAGAGGGTCGTACTGAAGCTTTCTTT
cdr3_aa: CAISGEGRTEAFF
d_call: .
v_call: TRBV10-3
clone_size: many
j_call: TRBJ1-1
cdr3_length: 13

cdr3_nt: TGTGCCAGTTCGCGGGACGGAGCTTACTACGAGCAGTACTTC
cdr3_aa: CASSRDGAYYEQYF
d_call: .
v_call: TRBV19
clone_size: few
j_call: TRBJ2-7
cdr3_length: 14

cdr3_nt: TGTGCCAGCAGCTTGCGGGGACAGGCTAACACAGATACGCAGTATTTT
cdr3_aa: CASSLRGQANTDTQYF
d_call: TRBD1
v_call: TRBV7-2
clone_size: many
j_call: TRBJ2-3
cdr3_length: 16

cdr3_nt: TGCGCCAGCAGCCAAGATCCAATGGTGCTAAAAGAGACCCAGTACTTC
cdr3_aa: CASSQDPMVLKETQYF
d_call: .
v_call: TRBV4-3
clone_size: few
j_call: TRBJ2-5
cdr3_length: 16

cdr3_nt: TGTGCCAGCAGCCCCGATAGCGGGGGGCCAGATACGCAGTATTTT
cdr3_aa: CASSPDSGGPDTQYF
d_call: TRBD2
v_call: TRBV7-2
clone_size: .
j_call: TRBJ2-3
cdr3_length: 15

cdr3_nt: TGCGCCAGCAGCCAAGATTGGGTGGGCGGGAGAGCGGACAATGAGCAGTTCTTC
cdr3_aa: CASSQDWVGGRADNEQFF
d_call: TRBD2
v_call: TRBV4-3
clone_size: .
j_call: TRBJ2-1
cdr3_length: 18

cdr3_nt: TGTGCCAGCAGCTTAGTGTCTCAACCACCGAGGGAGCAGTTCTTC
cdr3_aa: CASSLVSQPPREQFF
d_call: .
v_call: TRBV7-2
clone_size: few
j_call: TRBJ2-1
cdr3_length: 15

cdr3_nt: TGTGCCAGCAGCTTCTTATCGGGAGGGGATCTTCCCCTTCCGCTCTACGAGCAGTACTTC
cdr3_aa: CASSFLSGGDLPLPLYEQYF
d_call: TRBD2
v_call: TRBV7-2
clone_size: many
j_call: TRBJ2-7
cdr3_length: 20

cdr3_nt: TGTGCCAGCACCTACGGAGGGGGCCACTACAATGAGCAGTTCTTC
cdr3_aa: CASTYGGGHYNEQFF
d_call: .
v_call: TRBV6-2/TRBV6-3
clone_size: .
j_call: TRBJ2-1
cdr3_length: 15

cdr3_nt: TGTGCCAGCAGCTATAGCGGTAGAGGGCCTGGGGAGACCCAGTACTTC
cdr3_aa: CASSYSGRGPGETQYF
d_call: .
v_call: TRBV7-2
clone_size: .
j_call: TRBJ2-5
cdr3_length: 16

cdr3_nt: TGTGCCAGCAGAGGAAGGGGTAACAATCAGCCCCAGCATTTT
cdr3_aa: CASRGRGNNQPQHF
d_call: .
v_call: TRBV6-1
clone_size: few
j_call: TRBJ1-5
cdr3_length: 14

cdr3_nt: TGTGCCAGCACCCCCTCGGGAGGGACCTACGAGCAGTACTTC
cdr3_aa: CASTPSGGTYEQYF
d_call: TRBD2
v_call: TRBV5-4
clone_size: many
j_call: TRBJ2-7
cdr3_length: 14

cdr3_nt: TGTGCCAGCCGTGACAGGGGGCGCGGAGAGACCCAGTACTTC
cdr3_aa: CASRDRGRGETQYF
d_call: TRBD1
v_call: TRBV11-2
clone_size: .
j_call: TRBJ2-5
cdr3_length: 14

cdr3_nt: TGTGCCAGCACCCTCGACGGGAGGTCGGTTGAAGCTTTCTTT
cdr3_aa: CASTLDGRSVEAFF
d_call: .
v_call: TRBV6-2/TRBV6-3
clone_size: .
j_call: TRBJ1-1
cdr3_length: 14

cdr3_nt: TGCAGCGTCAAAGCGGGGTACACAGATACGCAGTATTTT
cdr3_aa: CSVKAGYTDTQYF
d_call: TRBD2
v_call: TRBV29-1
clone_size: .
j_call: TRBJ2-3
cdr3_length: 13

cdr3_nt: TGTGCCAGCAGTGAAACACGGCCCATCTCTGGGGCCAACGTCCTGACTTTC
cdr3_aa: CASSETRPISGANVLTF
d_call: .
v_call: TRBV6-1
clone_size: .
j_call: TRBJ2-6
cdr3_length: 17

cdr3_nt: TGCGCCAGCAGCCAATTGAGGGACAGGGGAGTGGAGACCCAGTACTTC
cdr3_aa: CASSQLRDRGVETQYF
d_call: TRBD1
v_call: TRBV4-3
clone_size: .
j_call: TRBJ2-5
cdr3_length: 16

cdr3_nt: TGTGCCAGCAGTTCCAGCCCCTCAGAGACCCAGTACTTC
cdr3_aa: CASSSSPSETQYF
d_call: .
v_call: TRBV6-5
clone_size: .
j_call: TRBJ2-5
cdr3_length: 13

cdr3_nt: TGCAGTGCTAGAGCTTACGGGACTACCTTATTTTCCTCCTACAATGAGCAGTTCTTC
cdr3_aa: CSARAYGTTLFSSYNEQFF
d_call: TRBD2
v_call: TRBV20-1
clone_size: .
j_call: TRBJ2-1
cdr3_length: 19

cdr3_nt: TGCAGCGTCTTAATAGTGGGGTGGCCTGAAGCTTTCTTT
cdr3_aa: CSVLIVGWPEAFF
d_call: .
v_call: TRBV29-1
clone_size: .
j_call: TRBJ1-1
cdr3_length: 13

cdr3_nt: TGCGCCAGCAGCTACGGCCATCCTATTCAAGCTTTCTTT
cdr3_aa: CASSYGHPIQAFF
d_call: .
v_call: TRBV5-1
clone_size: .
j_call: TRBJ1-1
cdr3_length: 13

cdr3_nt: TGCGCCAGCAGCCAGCACACCCAAGAGACCCAGTACTTC
cdr3_aa: CASSQHTQETQYF
d_call: .
v_call: TRBV4-3
clone_size: .
j_call: TRBJ2-5
cdr3_length: 13

cdr3_nt: TGCGCCAGCAGCCAGATTAGCGGGAGTATGGCAGATACGCAGTATTTT
cdr3_aa: CASSQISGSMADTQYF
d_call: TRBD2
v_call: TRBV4-3
clone_size: few
j_call: TRBJ2-3
cdr3_length: 16

cdr3_nt: TGTGCCATCAGTCCTCTAGCGGGAGGGCTCTACGAGCAGTACTTC
cdr3_aa: CAISPLAGGLYEQYF
d_call: TRBD2
v_call: TRBV10-3
clone_size: .
j_call: TRBJ2-7
cdr3_length: 15

cdr3_nt: TGTGCCAGCTCACCACTTAGACGTAGGACAGACTTGGATTACTATGGCTACACCTTC
cdr3_aa: CASSPLRRRTDLDYYGYTF
d_call: .
v_call: TRBV18
clone_size: .
j_call: TRBJ1-2
cdr3_length: 19

cdr3_nt: TGTGCCACCGGGACAGACGGCCCCGGCTACACCTTC
cdr3_aa: CATGTDGPGYTF
d_call: TRBD1
v_call: TRBV6-5
clone_size: .
j_call: TRBJ1-2
cdr3_length: 12

cdr3_nt: TGCAGTTCAGCGGGTAACAATGAGCAGTTCTTC
cdr3_aa: CSSAGNNEQFF
d_call: .
v_call: TRBV20-1
clone_size: once
j_call: TRBJ2-1
cdr3_length: 11

cdr3_nt: TGTGCCAGCAGCCCCGACTTTGACTATGGCTACACCTTC
cdr3_aa: CASSPDFDYGYTF
d_call: .
v_call: TRBV7-2
clone_size: .
j_call: TRBJ1-2
cdr3_length: 13

cdr3_nt: TGCAGTGCTAGCGAGTACATAGGGGGGGTGAGCAATCAGCCCCAGCATTTT
cdr3_aa: CSASEYIGGVSNQPQHF
d_call: .
v_call: TRBV20-1
clone_size: few
j_call: TRBJ1-5
cdr3_length: 17

cdr3_nt: TGTGCCAGCAGCCCAACATCCAGGGCCTACGAGCTGTACTTC
cdr3_aa: CASSPTSRAYELYF
d_call: .
v_call: TRBV5-4
clone_size: .
j_call: TRBJ2-7
cdr3_length: 14

cdr3_nt: TGCGCCAGCAGCCGATTACTCAAAGAGACCCAGTACTTC
cdr3_aa: CASSRLLKETQYF
d_call: .
v_call: TRBV4-1
clone_size: many
j_call: TRBJ2-5
cdr3_length: 13

cdr3_nt: TGTGCCAGCACAACCGGGACAGGGGGCTTCGGGGAGCTGTTTTTT
cdr3_aa: CASTTGTGGFGELFF
d_call: TRBD1
v_call: TRBV28
clone_size: few
j_call: TRBJ2-2
cdr3_length: 15

cdr3_nt: TGCAGCGCCGAAAGGGGAGATACGCAGTATTTT
cdr3_aa: CSAERGDTQYF
d_call: .
v_call: TRBV29-1
clone_size: .
j_call: TRBJ2-3
cdr3_length: 11

cdr3_nt: TGCGCCAGCAGCTTGGTGGGAGAACCCTACAATGAGCAGTTCTTC
cdr3_aa: CASSLVGEPYNEQFF
d_call: .
v_call: TRBV5-1
clone_size: .
j_call: TRBJ2-1
cdr3_length: 15

cdr3_nt: TGTGCCAGCAGCCCGCGAGGACGCTATGGCTACACCTTC
cdr3_aa: CASSPRGRYGYTF
d_call: .
v_call: TRBV7-2
clone_size: many
j_call: TRBJ1-2
cdr3_length: 13

cdr3_nt: TGCGCCAGCAGCCAAGAACTAGCGGCTACCTACGAGCAGTACTTC
cdr3_aa: CASSQELAATYEQYF
d_call: TRBD2
v_call: TRBV4-1
clone_size: .
j_call: TRBJ2-7
cdr3_length: 15

cdr3_nt: TGCAGTGCTAGGGTTAGCGGGAGGGCCGGCTCTTACAATGAGCAGTTCTTC
cdr3_aa: CSARVSGRAGSYNEQFF
d_call: TRBD2
v_call: TRBV20-1
clone_size: .
j_call: TRBJ2-1
cdr3_length: 17

cdr3_nt: TGTGCCAGCAGTGATTCGCCCGGGGAGCTGTTTTTT
cdr3_aa: CASSDSPGELFF
d_call: .
v_call: TRBV25-1
clone_size: .
j_call: TRBJ2-2
cdr3_length: 12

cdr3_nt: TGCAGTGCTAGAGATTCTGGAGGGGCCACTGAAGCTTTCTTT
cdr3_aa: CSARDSGGATEAFF
d_call: .
v_call: TRBV20-1
clone_size: .
j_call: TRBJ1-1
cdr3_length: 14

cdr3_nt: TGCGCCAGCAGCCAAGAGTGGTCAGGGGTCGAGTATGGCTACACCTTC
cdr3_aa: CASSQEWSGVEYGYTF
d_call: .
v_call: TRBV4-3
clone_size: .
j_call: TRBJ1-2
cdr3_length: 16

cdr3_nt: TGTGCCACCAGCAGAGGAGGGCTAGCGGCATCCTACAATGAGCAGTTCTTC
cdr3_aa: CATSRGGLAASYNEQFF
d_call: TRBD2
v_call: TRBV15
clone_size: few
j_call: TRBJ2-1
cdr3_length: 17

cdr3_nt: TGTGCCAGCAGCTTAGACCATAGCGGGAGTGCGGCCTACAATGAGCAGTTCTTC
cdr3_aa: CASSLDHSGSAAYNEQFF
d_call: TRBD2
v_call: TRBV11-3
clone_size: .
j_call: TRBJ2-1
cdr3_length: 18

cdr3_nt: TGTGCCAGCAGCTTAGTCGGACCCAACACTGAAGCTTTCTTT
cdr3_aa: CASSLVGPNTEAFF
d_call: .
v_call: TRBV7-2
clone_size: many
j_call: TRBJ1-1
cdr3_length: 14

cdr3_nt: TGTGCCAGCAGCCCCATGACAGGGAGCACCGGGGAGCTGTTTTTT
cdr3_aa: CASSPMTGSTGELFF
d_call: TRBD1
v_call: TRBV5-6
clone_size: .
j_call: TRBJ2-2
cdr3_length: 15

cdr3_nt: TGTGCCAGCAGTTACTCTAGGGACAGGGGGCGCGAGCAGTACTTC
cdr3_aa: CASSYSRDRGREQYF
d_call: TRBD1
v_call: TRBV6-2/TRBV6-3
clone_size: few
j_call: TRBJ2-7
cdr3_length: 15

cdr3_nt: TGTGCCAGCAGTTTTTCGGCCAACATCTACAATGAGCAGTTCTTC
cdr3_aa: CASSFSANIYNEQFF
d_call: .
v_call: TRBV12-3/TRBV12-4
clone_size: few
j_call: TRBJ2-1
cdr3_length: 15

cdr3_nt: TGCGCCAGCAGCCAAGAGCCGCGGTCGAGGTATGGTGAGCAGTTCTTC
cdr3_aa: CASSQEPRSRYGEQFF
d_call: .
v_call: TRBV4-1
clone_size: few
j_call: TRBJ2-1
cdr3_length: 16

cdr3_nt: TGTGCCAGCAGCTCCCAGCTGGAGCAGCCCCAGCATTTT
cdr3_aa: CASSSQLEQPQHF
d_call: .
v_call: TRBV11-2
clone_size: .
j_call: TRBJ1-5
cdr3_length: 13